This TCR beta chain was sequenced for a study of PD-L1 blockade in urothelial cancer. For the study at large: Reported median T cell count for blood samples was more than 140,000.

The CDR3 covers 13 residues. The germline V gene has CDR1 MNHNS and CDR2 SASEGT. V lost 7 bases to trimming and J lost 2 bases; unmatched junction nucleotides: 2. Every PCR was spiked with synthetic TCR analog templates. Some clones are missing from TCRdb's copy, which holds only in-frame ones; the method was immunoSEQ multiplex PCR. The sample lists about 40,000 clones; about 83% were seen once. This clonotype originated in a man in his 60s with urothelial cancer. The chain joins TRBV6-1 to TRBJ2-3; the match to TRBD1 covers 8 bases. The sequencing here drew on PBMCs, taken around atezolizumab (anti-PD-L1) treatment. Written as DNA, the CDR3 is TGTGCCAGCACGACAGGGGACACAGATACGCAGTATTTT. This translates into CASTTGDTDTQYF.